Each of the 32 T cell receptor beta chains below was sequenced from the same sample in a study of CD8+ T cells in alopecia areata. Treatment indicated: oral pan-JAK inhibitor, 5-10 mg twice daily. The authors extracted RNA and reverse transcribed it into cDNA as the sequencing template. Profiled with immunoSEQ multiplex PCR; TCRdb holds only in-frame clones, not every one. The table lists some 180,000 clones, 53% of them singletons. The sequences come from CD8+ T cells sorted from blood, collected at week 24, from a patient treated with tofacitinib. All receptors derive from a human donor with alopecia areata.

This clone was detected a few times. The V and J genes are TRBV7-9 and TRBJ1-1; D possibly corresponds to TRBD1 (5 bases). Germline CDR1 is SEHNR and CDR2 is FQNEAQ (reference sequence). The CDR3 is made up of 14 amino acids. Trimming took off 5 bases at V and 1 base at J, with 11 bases between the two ends. The CDR3 DNA reads TGTGCCAGCAGCCCGGGACGCCCGAACACTGAAGCTTTCTTT. Its translation is CASSPGRPNTEAFF.

V is TRBV12-5 and J is TRBJ2-3; D gene uncertain. V was cut by 3 bases and J by 4 bases, with 14 bases left in between. CDR3 length: 15 residues. Germline V lookup: CDR1 LGHNT, CDR2 FRNRAP. Here the CDR3 reads CASGFGETVADTQYF. The DNA of the CDR3 is TGTGCTAGTGGTTTTGGGGAAACGGTGGCAGATACGCAGTATTTT.

This sequence joins TRBV30 and TRBJ2-3; tentative D call: TRBD2 (7 bases). Germline lookup yields CDR1 GTSNPN and CDR2 SVGIG (reference sequence). The CDR3 loop spans 18 amino acids. Trimming pared 4 bases from V and 2 bases from J, leaving 25 bases between. The CDR3 spells CAWTPNGGQDGNTDTQYF. CDR3 DNA: TGTGCCTGGACACCTAACGGGGGGCAGGACGGTAACACAGATACGCAGTATTTT.

The V gene is TRBV2, the J gene TRBJ2-3; possibly TRBD2 for D (6 bases). This CDR3 has 15 residues. V lost 4 bases and J lost 1, with 12 bases in between. Germline V CDR1 and CDR2: SNHLY, FYNNEI. CDR3 sequence: CASSVGASGTDTQYF. DNA for the CDR3: TGTGCCAGCAGTGTCGGGGCTAGCGGCACAGATACGCAGTATTTT.

The chain has TRBV11-2 and TRBJ1-1; D is possibly TRBD1 (5 bases). CDR1 is SGHAT, CDR2 FQNNGV, per germline. With 5 bases removed from V and 4 bases from J, the gap between germline ends came to 8 bases. The CDR3 totals 12 residues. The CDR3: CASSDSSTEAFF. In DNA form, the CDR3 reads TGTGCCAGCAGCGACAGCAGCACTGAAGCTTTCTTT. The full variable domain, with the rest looked up from reference TRBV11-2 and TRBJ1-1, is EAGVAQSPRYKIIEKRQSVAFWCNPISGHATLYWYQQILGQGPKLLIQFQNNGVVDDSQLPKDRFSAERLKGVDSTLKIQPAKLEDSAVYLCASSDSSTEAFFGQGTRLTVV.

This chain connects TRBV13 to TRBJ1-1, with 11 bases lining up with TRBD1. Unmatched junction bases numbered 4, after V lost 2 bases and J lost 2 bases. CDR3 length: 16 amino acids. Germline-derived CDR1 and CDR2 are PRHDT and FYEKMQ (reference sequence). The CDR3 nucleotides read TGTGCCAGCAGCTTATGGACAGGGGGCTACAACACTGAAGCTTTCTTT. It specifies CASSLWTGGYNTEAFF.

The rearrangement joins TRBV13 to TRBJ1-3; D is uncertain. Germline CDR1 and CDR2: PRHDT and FYEKMQ (reference sequence). V lost 3 bases, J lost 2 bases, and 5 bases lay in between. This CDR3 has 13 amino acids. This CDR3 reads CASSFGAGNTIYF. The CDR3 nucleotides read TGTGCCAGCAGCTTCGGGGCTGGAAACACCATATATTTT. Using reference TRBV13 and TRBJ1-3 for the parts outside the CDR3, the full variable domain is AAGVIQSPRHLIKEKRETATLKCYPIPRHDTVYWYQQGPGQDPQFLISFYEKMQSDKGSIPDRFSAQQFSDYHSELNMSSLELGDSALYFCASSFGAGNTIYFGEGSWLTVV.

The genes are TRBV2 and TRBJ2-1; weak D call: TRBD2 (5 bases). Trimming pared 8 bases from V and 10 bases from J, leaving 18 bases between. The germline V gene encodes CDR1 SNHLY and CDR2 FYNNEI. The CDR3 runs 13 residues. The DNA for the CDR3 is TGTGCCAGCTACCCGATGGTGGGAGACGAGCAGTTCTTC. It encodes CASYPMVGDEQFF. The entire variable domain, with the rest obtained from reference TRBV2 and TRBJ2-1, is as follows: EPEVTQTPSHQVTQMGQEVILRCVPISNHLYFYWYRQILGQKVEFLVSFYNNEISEKSEIFDDQFSVERPDGSNFTLKIRSTKLEDSAMYFCASYPMVGDEQFFGPGTRLTVL.

This clone was detected a few times. J is TRBJ2-3 and V is TRBV13; unclear D gene. The V end lost 5 bases, the J end lost 4 bases, and 7 bases lay between the germline ends. The CDR3 runs 12 residues. Germline V gene sequence: CDR1 PRHDT, CDR2 FYEKMQ (reference sequence). The DNA for the CDR3 is TGTGCCAGCAGCCAATCAGCAGATACGCAGTATTTT. It is translated as CASSQSADTQYF.

The CDR3 DNA reads as TGTGCCAGCAGCTCCGGGACAGAAGCTTTCTTT. It encodes CASSSGTEAFF. The chain employs TRBV6-5 and TRBJ1-1; D may be TRBD1 (6 bases). CDR1 and CDR2 from the germline V gene are MNHEY and SVGAGI. There are 11 residues in the CDR3. Trimming removed 6 bases at V and 8 bases at J, with 10 bases between.

This clone has more than one count but fewer than ten. The chain carries TRBV7-8 and TRBJ2-2, with 8 bases aligning to TRBD1. V lost 3 bases to trimming and J lost 0 bases; unmatched junction nucleotides: 3. The CDR3 is 16 residues long. Per the germline V gene, CDR1 is SGHVS and CDR2 is FQNEAQ. CDR3 coding DNA: TGTGCCAGCAGCTTTAGGGACAGGACGAACACCGGGGAGCTGTTTTTT. The encoded protein is CASSFRDRTNTGELFF.

This clone was seen a few times. This sequence joins TRBV7-3 and TRBJ1-2; D ambiguous. From germline, CDR1 is SGHTA and CDR2 FQGTGA. This CDR3 contains 13 residues. Trimming shortened V by 5 bases and J by 7 bases, and 14 bases separated the two germline ends. The chain's CDR3 is CASSETNMGGYTF. DNA of the CDR3: TGTGCCAGCAGCGAAACAAATATGGGTGGCTACACCTTC.

This clone appeared a few times. The V gene is TRBV29-1, the J gene TRBJ2-3; the D is unclear. Deletions cut 3 bases from V and 0 bases from J, with 10 bases between. The CDR3 loop spans 14 amino acids. CDR1 and CDR2 from the germline V gene are SQVTM and ANQGSEA. The CDR3 sequence is CSVEAEFSTDTQYF. The CDR3, as DNA: TGCAGCGTTGAGGCAGAATTTAGCACAGATACGCAGTATTTT.

The chain uses TRBV5-6 and TRBJ2-7, with D perhaps TRBD1 (5 bases). Germline values: CDR1 SGHDT, CDR2 YYEEEE. V was trimmed by 7 bases and J by 6 bases, leaving 11 bases between them. This CDR3 is built from 11 residues. CDR3 sequence reads: CASASGPEQYF. The CDR3 DNA reads TGTGCCAGCGCCTCAGGGCCCGAGCAGTACTTC.

This chain links TRBV5-1 with TRBJ1-1; no clear D. From germline, CDR1 is SGHRS and CDR2 YFSETQ. The CDR3 has 14 amino acids. The germline V and J ends were trimmed by 6 bases and 3 bases, with 15 bases remaining between them. The CDR3 DNA is TGCGCCAGCATGTATGGACCGTCCGACACTGAAGCTTTCTTT. Encoded protein: CASMYGPSDTEAFF.

This chain links TRBV30 with TRBJ2-5, with D perhaps matching TRBD1 (7 bases). The CDR3 runs to 14 residues. From germline, CDR1 is GTSNPN and CDR2 SVGIG (reference sequence). Trimming left V 3 bases short and J 4 bases short, with 15 bases between. Written as DNA, the CDR3 is TGTGCCTGGAGCACAGGAGGGGGCGCAGAGACCCAGTACTTC. Protein sequence: CAWSTGGGAETQYF.

The rearrangement uses TRBV30 and TRBJ1-1, with 9 bases aligning to TRBD1. There are 11 residues in the CDR3. CDR1 and CDR2 (germline): GTSNPN, SVGIG (reference sequence). In DNA, the CDR3 is TGTGCGCTGACAGGGGGCACTGAAGCTTTCTTT. Its protein product is CALTGGTEAFF.

The V call is TRBV15, the J call TRBJ1-1; D remains unclear. V lost 4 bases, J lost 3 bases, and 9 bases lay in between. CDR1 and CDR2 from the germline V gene are LNHNV and YYDKDF (reference sequence). The CDR3 has 13 amino acids. CDR3 sequence: CATSTRLDTEAFF. The CDR3 nucleotides read TGTGCCACCAGCACCCGACTGGACACTGAAGCTTTCTTT.

This clone showed up just a few times. The CDR3 here is CASSLEFGSYNEQFF. In nucleotides, the CDR3 is TGTGCCAGCAGCTTAGAATTTGGCAGTTACAATGAGCAGTTCTTC. This rearrangement joins TRBV11-2 to TRBJ2-1; D is undetermined. Trimming stripped 0 bases from V and 4 bases from J, with 10 bases between. The germline V gene encodes CDR1 SGHAT and CDR2 FQNNGV. The CDR3 runs 15 residues.

The chain recombines TRBV11-3 with TRBJ2-7; 9 bases line up with TRBD1. Per the germline V gene, CDR1 is SGHNT and CDR2 is YENEEA. After removal of 5 bases from V and 7 bases from J, the junction contained 6 bases not matched to a gene. The length of the CDR3 is 13 residues. The CDR3 DNA is TGTGCCAGCAGCCCCGGGACAGGGATTGAGCAGTACTTC. Protein sequence: CASSPGTGIEQYF.

V is TRBV12-5 and J is TRBJ1-5; D uncertain. The CDR3 length is 12 residues. V lost 6 bases to trimming and J lost 4 bases, with 7 bases between them. CDR1 LGHNT and CDR2 FRNRAP come from the germline V gene. CDR3 residues: CASGRSNQPQHF. DNA of the CDR3: TGTGCTAGTGGCCGATCGAATCAGCCCCAGCATTTT.

The V gene is TRBV30, the J gene TRBJ2-5; 10 nucleotides align to TRBD1. TRBJ2-7 explains the end of the DNA better; the J call may be wrong. This CDR3 spans 14 amino acids. Germline CDR1 is GTSNPN and CDR2 is SVGIG (reference sequence). CDR3 in amino acids: CAWSAGQGAYEQYF. CDR3 nucleotide sequence: TGTGCCTGGAGTGCCGGACAGGGGGCCTACGAGCAGTACTTC.

The chain employs TRBV13 and TRBJ1-1; D perhaps matches TRBD1 (5 bases). Germline V CDR1 and CDR2: PRHDT, FYEKMQ (reference sequence). The CDR3 has 14 amino acids. V was shortened by 4 bases and J by 1 base, with 10 bases between the two germline ends. CDR3 sequence reads: CASSSGDRNTEAFF. The CDR3 nucleotides are TGTGCCAGCAGCTCGGGGGATAGGAACACTGAAGCTTTCTTT.

This clone has a handful of counts. V and J are TRBV2 and TRBJ2-1; D remains ambiguous. This CDR3 has 13 residues. Trimming left V 6 bases short and J 6 bases short, with 12 bases between. Germline CDR1 and CDR2: SNHLY and FYNNEI. The CDR3: CASRIDGINEQFF. Written as DNA, the CDR3 is TGTGCCAGCAGGATCGACGGAATCAATGAGCAGTTCTTC.

This clone was found a few times. The chain employs TRBV28 and TRBJ2-7; maybe TRBD2 (6 bases). The CDR3 extends over 15 amino acids. V was clipped by 3 bases and J by 3 bases, with 15 bases between them. Per germline, CDR1 MDHEN and CDR2 SYDVKM. The CDR3 sequence: CASSFQGGGNYEQYF. In DNA form, the CDR3 reads TGTGCCAGCAGTTTTCAGGGCGGAGGGAACTACGAGCAGTACTTC.

This clone has just a few counts. The rearrangement joins TRBV6-6 to TRBJ1-1, with D perhaps TRBD1 (5 bases). Per germline, CDR1 MNHNY and CDR2 SVGAGI (reference sequence). V was clipped by 2 bases and J by 4 bases, with 8 bases between them. This CDR3 has 13 amino acids. CDR3 nucleotides: TGTGCCAGCAGTTACGGGGGTGGCACTGAAGCTTTCTTT. Amino acid sequence: CASSYGGGTEAFF.

This clone was picked up a small number of times. The V and J genes are TRBV10-1 and TRBJ2-7, with no clear D. The germline gives CDR1 WNHNN, CDR2 SYGVQD (reference sequence). V lost 3 bases and J lost 7, with 7 bases in between. The CDR3 loop spans 11 amino acids. CDR3 coding DNA: TGCGCCAGCAGTGACAGTGATGAGCAGTACTTC. Protein: CASSDSDEQYF.

V usage is TRBV2 and J usage is TRBJ1-6; no clear D. Per the germline V gene, CDR1 is SNHLY and CDR2 is FYNNEI. With 9 bases removed from V and 8 bases from J, the gap between germline ends came to 17 bases. The CDR3 is 14 amino acids. In DNA form, the CDR3 reads TGTGCCAGTTACGACCCACGAGGGCATTCACCCCTCCACTTT. This encodes CASYDPRGHSPLHF.

The V and J genes are TRBV9 and TRBJ1-1; D is possibly TRBD1 (6 bases). The CDR3 consists of 15 residues. V was shortened by 4 bases and J by 3 bases, with 16 bases between the two germline ends. Per germline, CDR1 SGDLS and CDR2 YYNGEE. This chain's CDR3 is CASSPRVGGHTEAFF. The CDR3 DNA follows: TGTGCCAGCAGCCCCCGAGTGGGGGGGCACACTGAAGCTTTCTTT.

The chain is built from TRBV6-5 and TRBJ1-1; D remains unclear. In germline, CDR1 is MNHEY, CDR2 SVGAGI. V was clipped by 0 bases and J by 7 bases, with 18 bases between them. This CDR3 is built from 16 residues. CDR3 in amino acids: CASSYSVDGHTYEAFF. CDR3 DNA sequence: TGTGCCAGCAGTTACTCGGTGGACGGCCACACCTATGAAGCTTTCTTT.

This clone was seen once. The chain couples TRBV11-2 to TRBJ2-7; D gene uncertain. Germline V gene sequence: CDR1 SGHAT, CDR2 FQNNGV. This CDR3 contains 11 residues. The V end was cut by 4 bases, the J end by 2 bases, with 3 bases between. CDR3 sequence: CASSSTYEQYF. The DNA of the CDR3 is TGTGCCAGCAGCTCTACCTACGAGCAGTACTTC.

To note about this clone: The same CDR3 arises from other DNA sequences in this sample as well. V is TRBV7-2 and J is TRBJ2-7; D remains unclear. Trimming took 1 base from V and 4 from J, leaving 8 bases between them. The CDR3 loop spans 13 amino acids. The germline gives CDR1 SGHTA, CDR2 FQGNSA. The chain's CDR3 is CASSLGLNYEQYF. The CDR3 DNA reads as TGTGCCAGCAGCTTAGGTCTCAATTACGAGCAGTACTTC.